This T cell receptor beta chain was obtained from a study of cytomegalovirus exposure and HLA in healthy donors. Across the study: Clustering assigned 70% to 90% of the approximately 430 genotyped donors to the Caucasian-associated ancestry cluster.

13 Jbeta primers and 60 Vbeta primers were used for the PCR. The data were produced by immunoSEQ multiplex PCR, yet TCRdb's version contains in-frame clones alone and is incomplete. The table records 180,000 or so clones, about 79% of them present only once. The CDR3 sequence is 13 residues long. Germline assignment: CDR1 LNHNV and CDR2 YYDKDF (reference sequence). With 7 bases removed from V and 0 bases from J, the gap between germline ends came to 8 bases. The receptor was derived from a woman in her forties or fifties in good health and CMV-seronegative. V and J are TRBV15 and TRBJ2-3; D is undetermined. Sequenced sample: PBMCs. The CDR3 DNA reads TGTGCCACCACCGCCGGGAGCACAGATACGCAGTATTTT. Its translation is CATTAGSTDTQYF.